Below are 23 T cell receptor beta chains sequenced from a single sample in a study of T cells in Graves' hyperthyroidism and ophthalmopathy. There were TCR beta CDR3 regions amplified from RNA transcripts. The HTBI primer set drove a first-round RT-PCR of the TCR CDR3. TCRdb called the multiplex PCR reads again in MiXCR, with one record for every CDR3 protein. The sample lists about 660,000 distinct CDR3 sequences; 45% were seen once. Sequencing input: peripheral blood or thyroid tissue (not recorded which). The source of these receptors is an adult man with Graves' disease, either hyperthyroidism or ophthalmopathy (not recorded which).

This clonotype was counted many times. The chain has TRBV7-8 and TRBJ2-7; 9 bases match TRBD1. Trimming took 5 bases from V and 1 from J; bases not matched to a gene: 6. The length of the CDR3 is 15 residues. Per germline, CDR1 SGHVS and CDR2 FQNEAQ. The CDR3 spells CASSPQQGASYEQYF. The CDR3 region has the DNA TGTGCCAGCAGCCCCCAACAGGGGGCATCCTACGAGCAGTACTTC.

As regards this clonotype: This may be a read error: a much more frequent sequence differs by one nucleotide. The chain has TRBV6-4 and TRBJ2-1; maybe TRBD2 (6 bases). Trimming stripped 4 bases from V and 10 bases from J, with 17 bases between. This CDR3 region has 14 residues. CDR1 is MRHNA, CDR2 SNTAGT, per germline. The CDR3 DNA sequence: TGTGCCAGCAGTGCCACGAGGGAGGCTTACGAGCAGTTCTTC. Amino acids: CASSATREAYEQFF.

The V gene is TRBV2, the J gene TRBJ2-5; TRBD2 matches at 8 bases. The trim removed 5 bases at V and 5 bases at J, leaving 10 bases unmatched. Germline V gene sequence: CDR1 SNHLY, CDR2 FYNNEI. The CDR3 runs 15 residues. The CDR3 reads CASSSGTRVRETQYF. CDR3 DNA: TGTGCCAGCAGTTCCGGGACTAGGGTCAGGGAGACCCAGTACTTC. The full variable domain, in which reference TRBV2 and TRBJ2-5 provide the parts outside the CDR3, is EPEVTQTPSHQVTQMGQEVILRCVPISNHLYFYWYRQILGQKVEFLVSFYNNEISEKSEIFDDQFSVERPDGSNFTLKIRSTKLEDSAMYFCASSSGTRVRETQYFGPGTRLLVL.

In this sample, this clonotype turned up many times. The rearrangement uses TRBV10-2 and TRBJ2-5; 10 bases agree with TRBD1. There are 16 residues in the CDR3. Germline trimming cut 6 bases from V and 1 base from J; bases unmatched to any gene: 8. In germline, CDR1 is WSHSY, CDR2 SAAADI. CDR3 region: CASREGDRGSQETQYF. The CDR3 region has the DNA TGCGCCAGCAGGGAAGGGGACAGGGGATCCCAAGAGACCCAGTACTTC.

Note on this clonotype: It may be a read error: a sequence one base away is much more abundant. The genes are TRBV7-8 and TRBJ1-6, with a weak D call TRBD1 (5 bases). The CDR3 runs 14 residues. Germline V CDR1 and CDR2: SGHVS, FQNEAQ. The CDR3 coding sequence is TGTGCCAGCAGCCCCGCGACAGTCAATTCACCCCCCCACTTT. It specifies CASSPATVNSPPHF.

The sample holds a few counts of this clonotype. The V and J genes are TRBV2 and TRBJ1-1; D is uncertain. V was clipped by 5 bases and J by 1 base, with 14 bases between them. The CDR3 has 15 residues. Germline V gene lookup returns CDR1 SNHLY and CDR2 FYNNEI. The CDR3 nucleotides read TGTGCCAGCAGTACGTGGGAGGAGGGGAACACTGAAGCTTTCTTT. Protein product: CASSTWEEGNTEAFF.

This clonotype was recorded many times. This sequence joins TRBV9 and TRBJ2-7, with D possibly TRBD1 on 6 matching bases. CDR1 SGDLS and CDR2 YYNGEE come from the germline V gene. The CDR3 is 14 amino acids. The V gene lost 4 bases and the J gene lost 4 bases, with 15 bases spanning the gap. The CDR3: CASSFRDTGYEQYF. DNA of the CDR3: TGTGCCAGCAGCTTCCGGGACACAGGTTACGAGCAGTACTTC. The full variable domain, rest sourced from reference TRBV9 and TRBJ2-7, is DSGVTQTPKHLITATGQRVTLRCSPRSGDLSVYWYQQSLDQGLQFLIQYYNGEERAKGNILERFSAQQFPDLHSELNLSSLELGDSALYFCASSFRDTGYEQYFGPGTRLTVT.

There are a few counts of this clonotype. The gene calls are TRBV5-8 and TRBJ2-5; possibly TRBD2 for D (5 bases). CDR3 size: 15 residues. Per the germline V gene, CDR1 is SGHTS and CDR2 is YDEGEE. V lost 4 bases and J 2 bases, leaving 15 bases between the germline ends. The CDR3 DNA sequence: TGTGCCAGCAGCCCGGGGAGCCTCGGGCAAGAGACCCAGTACTTC. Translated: CASSPGSLGQETQYF.

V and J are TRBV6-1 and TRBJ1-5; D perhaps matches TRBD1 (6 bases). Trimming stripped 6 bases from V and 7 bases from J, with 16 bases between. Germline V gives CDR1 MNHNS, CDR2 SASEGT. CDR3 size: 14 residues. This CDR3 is CASSLTGTGQPQHF. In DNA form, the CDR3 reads TGTGCCAGCAGCCTCACAGGGACGGGGCAGCCCCAGCATTTT.

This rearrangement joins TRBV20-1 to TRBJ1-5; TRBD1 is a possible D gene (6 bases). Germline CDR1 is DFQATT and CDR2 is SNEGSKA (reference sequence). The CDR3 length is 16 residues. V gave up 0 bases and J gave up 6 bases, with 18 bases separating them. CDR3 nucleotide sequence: TGCAGTGCTAGAGATCTCGTCAGGGGATCGAGTCAGCCCCAGCATTTT. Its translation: CSARDLVRGSSQPQHF.

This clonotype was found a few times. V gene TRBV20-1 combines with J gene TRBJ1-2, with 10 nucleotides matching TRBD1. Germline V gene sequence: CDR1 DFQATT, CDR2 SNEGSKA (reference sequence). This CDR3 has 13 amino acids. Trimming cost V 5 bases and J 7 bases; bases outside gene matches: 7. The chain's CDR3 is CSAPQDRGAGYTF. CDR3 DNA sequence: TGCAGTGCTCCTCAGGACAGGGGGGCTGGCTACACCTTC.

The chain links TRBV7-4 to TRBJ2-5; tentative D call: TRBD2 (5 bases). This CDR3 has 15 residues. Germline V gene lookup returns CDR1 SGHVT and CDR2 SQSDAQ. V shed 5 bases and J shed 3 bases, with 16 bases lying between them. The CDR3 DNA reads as TGTGCCAGCAGCCAAGGTCCGGGAAGTAAAGAGACCCAGTACTTC. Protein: CASSQGPGSKETQYF. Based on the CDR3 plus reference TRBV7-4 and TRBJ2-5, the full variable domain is GAGVSQSPRYKVAKRGRDVALRCDSISGHVTLYWYRQTLGQGSEVLTYSQSDAQRDKSGRPSGRFSAERPERSVSTLKIQRTEQGDSAVYLCASSQGPGSKETQYFGPGTRLLVL.

In DNA form, the CDR3 reads TGCGCCAGCAGCCAAGAAACCCGGACAGTGAACACTGAAGCTTTCTTT. It encodes CASSQETRTVNTEAFF. The rearrangement links TRBV4-1 to TRBJ1-1; a weak D match, TRBD1 (6 bases). CDR3 length equals 16 residues. Trimming shortened V by 0 bases and J by 0 bases, and 11 bases separated the two germline ends. CDR1 and CDR2 (germline): MGHRA, YSYEKL.

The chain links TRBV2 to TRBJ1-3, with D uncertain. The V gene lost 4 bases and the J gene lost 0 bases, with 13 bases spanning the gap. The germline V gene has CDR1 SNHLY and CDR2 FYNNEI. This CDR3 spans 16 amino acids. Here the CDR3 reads CASSAAPFGSGNTIYF. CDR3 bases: TGTGCCAGCAGTGCAGCCCCCTTCGGCTCTGGAAACACCATATATTTT.

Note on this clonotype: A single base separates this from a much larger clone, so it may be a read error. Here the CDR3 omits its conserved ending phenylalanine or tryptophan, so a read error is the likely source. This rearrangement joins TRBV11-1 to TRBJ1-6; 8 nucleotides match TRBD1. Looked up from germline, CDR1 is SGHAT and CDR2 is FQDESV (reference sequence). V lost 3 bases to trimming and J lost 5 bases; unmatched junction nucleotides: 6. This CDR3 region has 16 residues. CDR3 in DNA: TGTGCCAGCAGCTTGGGATCACAGGGGGATAATTCACCCCTCCACCTT. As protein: CASSLGSQGDNSPLHL.

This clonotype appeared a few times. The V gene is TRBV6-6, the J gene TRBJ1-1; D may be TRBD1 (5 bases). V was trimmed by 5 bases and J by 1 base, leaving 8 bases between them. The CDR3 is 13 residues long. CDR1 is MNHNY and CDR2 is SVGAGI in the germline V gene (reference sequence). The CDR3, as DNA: TGTGCCAGCAGTAAAGGGGCGAACACTGAAGCTTTCTTT. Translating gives CASSKGANTEAFF.

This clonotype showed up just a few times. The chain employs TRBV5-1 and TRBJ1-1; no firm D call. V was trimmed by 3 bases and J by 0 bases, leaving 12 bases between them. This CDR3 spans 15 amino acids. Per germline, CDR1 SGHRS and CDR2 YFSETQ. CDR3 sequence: CASSSGGVLNTEAFF. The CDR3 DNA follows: TGCGCCAGCAGCTCGGGCGGGGTTCTGAACACTGAAGCTTTCTTT.

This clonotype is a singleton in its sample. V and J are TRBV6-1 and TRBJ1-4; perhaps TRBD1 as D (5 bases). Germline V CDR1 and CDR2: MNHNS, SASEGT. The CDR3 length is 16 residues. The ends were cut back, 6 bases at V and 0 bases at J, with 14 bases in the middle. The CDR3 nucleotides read TGTGCCAGCAGGATGACCGGGACTGCAACTAATGAAAAACTGTTTTTT. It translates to CASRMTGTATNEKLFF.

CDR3 protein: CASSLGTSGRSTDTQYF. The CDR3 nucleotides read TGTGCCAGCAGCCTGGGGACTAGCGGGAGGAGCACAGATACGCAGTATTTT. The V and J genes are TRBV2 and TRBJ2-3; 15 bases map to TRBD2. Per the germline V gene, CDR1 is SNHLY and CDR2 is FYNNEI. J was trimmed by 0 bases and V by 6 bases; bases with no gene match: 4. This CDR3 contains 17 residues.

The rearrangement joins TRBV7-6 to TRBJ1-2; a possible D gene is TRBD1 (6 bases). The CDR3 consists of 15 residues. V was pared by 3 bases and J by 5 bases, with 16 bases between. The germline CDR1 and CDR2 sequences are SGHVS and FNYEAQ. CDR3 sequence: CASSLPPGGGYGYTF. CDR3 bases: TGTGCCAGCAGCTTGCCGCCGGGGGGCGGATATGGCTACACCTTC.

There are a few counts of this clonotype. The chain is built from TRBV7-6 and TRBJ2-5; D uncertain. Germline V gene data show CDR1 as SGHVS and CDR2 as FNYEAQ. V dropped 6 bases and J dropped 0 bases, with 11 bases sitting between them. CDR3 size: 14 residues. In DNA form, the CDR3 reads TGTGCCAGCAGTGCAGGTCTCAACCAAGAGACCCAGTACTTC. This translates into CASSAGLNQETQYF.

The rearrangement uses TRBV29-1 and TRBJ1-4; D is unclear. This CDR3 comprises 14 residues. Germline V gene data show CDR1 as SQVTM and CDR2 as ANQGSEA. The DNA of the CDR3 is TGCAGTGCTAGAGACCTTAGGGCGAATGAAAAACTGTTTTTT. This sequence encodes CSARDLRANEKLFF. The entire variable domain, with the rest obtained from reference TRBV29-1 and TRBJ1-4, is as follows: SAVISQKPSRDICQRGTSLTIQCQVDSQVTMMFWYRQQPGQSLTLIATANQGSEATYESGFVIDKFPISRPNLTFSTLTVSNMSPEDSSIYLCSARDLRANEKLFFGSGTQLSVL.

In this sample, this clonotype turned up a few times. CDR3 amino acids: CAISDRTGDNSPLHF. The CDR3 coding sequence is TGTGCCATCAGTGATCGGACAGGTGATAATTCACCCCTCCACTTT. The gene calls are TRBV10-3 and TRBJ1-6; TRBD1 matches at 7 bases. Germline V gene sequence: CDR1 ENHRY, CDR2 SYGVKD. The V and J ends lost 3 bases and 5 bases, in that order; junction bases with no gene match: 4. CDR3 length equals 15 residues.